This TCR beta chain is drawn from a study of T cells in Graves' hyperthyroidism and ophthalmopathy. Amplified regions were TCR beta CDR3 sequences from RNA transcripts. The primer set for the first-round RT-PCR of the TCR CDR3 was HTBI. TCRdb re-called the multiplex PCR reads with MiXCR, one entry per CDR3 protein. The sample has 500,000 to 650,000 distinct CDR3 sequences, 40% to 55% seen once. V was trimmed by 5 bases and J by 4 bases, leaving 18 bases between them. In germline, CDR1 is SNHLY, CDR2 FYNNEI. CDR3 length equals 17 residues. Findings and caveats of the study: Blood also held most thyroid clonotypes expanded beyond 0.001. A model of 13 V-J features distinguished ophthalmopathy from stable hyperthyroidism. Before onset, by a median of approximately 6.8 months, the model predicted ophthalmopathy.

Remarks on this clonotype: Its target is not known.

Diagnosis relied on clinical symptoms, serum thyroxine and TRAb, thyroid ultrasound and orbital computed tomography. This sequence originates from an adult woman with Graves' disease, either hyperthyroidism or ophthalmopathy (not recorded which). Specimen: peripheral blood or thyroid tissue (not recorded which). V gene TRBV2 combines with J gene TRBJ1-6, with D possibly matching TRBD1 (5 bases). The CDR3 nucleotides read TGTGCCAGCAGTAAGCGCAGACAGCCCAGGTATAATTCACCCCTCCACTTT. Translating gives CASSKRRQPRYNSPLHF.